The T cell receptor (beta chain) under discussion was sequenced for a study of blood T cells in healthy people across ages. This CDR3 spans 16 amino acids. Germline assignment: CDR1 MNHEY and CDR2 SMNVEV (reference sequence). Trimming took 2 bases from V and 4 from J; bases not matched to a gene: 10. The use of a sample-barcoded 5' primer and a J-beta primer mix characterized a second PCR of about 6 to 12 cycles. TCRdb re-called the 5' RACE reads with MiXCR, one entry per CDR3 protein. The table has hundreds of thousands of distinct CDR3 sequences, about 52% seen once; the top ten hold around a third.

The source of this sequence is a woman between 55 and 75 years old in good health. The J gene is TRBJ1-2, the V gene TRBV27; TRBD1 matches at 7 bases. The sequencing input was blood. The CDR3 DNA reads TGTGCCAGCAGTTTAGGGACAGCCGCACCGCTCTATGGCTACACCTTC. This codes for CASSLGTAAPLYGYTF.